This T cell receptor beta chain was identified in a study of Graves' ophthalmopathy and Graves' hyperthyroidism. Trimming at V came to 6 bases and at J to 2 bases, leaving 13 bases not matched to a gene. Germline CDR1 MNHEY, CDR2 SVGEGT. The CDR3 runs 18 residues. Transcripts of RNA were the source for amplifying TCR beta CDR3 regions. RT-PCR was first run with HTBI primers, then multiplex PCR in a second round. TCRdb reanalysed the multiplex PCR reads using MiXCR and keeps one entry per CDR3 protein. Here the sample spans around 1.1 million distinct CDR3 sequences, about 35% being singletons. The V call is TRBV6-2 or TRBV6-3, the J call TRBJ1-5, with TRBD1 matching over 10 bases. The sequenced material came from peripheral blood or thyroid tissue (not recorded which). This clonotype originated in an adult man with Graves' hyperthyroidism. The CDR3 DNA is TGTGCCAGCAGACCGAAGGGACAGGGGACCTGGGGCAATCAGCCCCAGCATTTT. It codes for CASRPKGQGTWGNQPQHF.